Below are 23 T cell receptor beta chains sequenced from a single sample in a study of identical twins. TCRdb itself ran the 5' RACE reads through MiXCR, one entry per CDR3 protein. The repertoire includes 510,000 or so distinct CDR3 sequences, roughly 15% of them detected once, and 0.44% sits in the top ten. These sequences were also reported in another study, on yellow fever vaccine responses in identical twins.

The source material was CD4+ T cells sorted from blood. These receptors came from a woman in her late teens or twenties in good health.

This clonotype was recorded a few times. The CDR3 bases are TGTGCCAGCAGTTACATCGGGGCCGGCTATGGCTACACCTTC. This translates into CASSYIGAGYGYTF. The chain is built from TRBV6-5 and TRBJ1-2, with D perhaps matching TRBD1 (5 bases). The germline CDR1 and CDR2 sequences are MNHEY and SVGAGI. The CDR3 has 14 residues. Trimming took off 2 bases at V and 4 bases at J, with 11 bases between the two ends.

The table lists this clonotype with a few counts. This CDR3 is CATATSGSLNEQFF. CDR3 DNA sequence: TGTGCCACCGCGACTAGCGGGAGTTTAAATGAGCAGTTCTTC. The V call is TRBV15, the J call TRBJ2-1; TRBD2 matches 12 bases. The germline V gene has CDR1 LNHNV and CDR2 YYDKDF (reference sequence). This CDR3 spans 14 amino acids. With 8 bases clipped from V and 7 bases from J, the junction kept 6 bases outside the gene matches.

The rearrangement joins TRBV12-3 or TRBV12-4 to TRBJ2-5, with 9 bases aligning to TRBD2. The CDR3 sequence is 14 residues long. Unmatched junction bases numbered 5, after V lost 6 bases and J lost 3 bases. The CDR3 loop is CASRPSGEEETQYF. The CDR3 nucleotides are TGTGCCAGCAGGCCTAGCGGGGAGGAAGAGACCCAGTACTTC.

The chain couples TRBV20-1 to TRBJ2-1, with 8 bases identical to TRBD2. Losses at the gene ends were 6 bases for V and 6 bases for J; bases not matched to a gene: 13. The CDR3 length is 15 residues. Germline values: CDR1 DFQATT, CDR2 SNEGSKA (reference sequence). The CDR3 here is CSALDTGGPRNEQFF. The CDR3 DNA reads as TGCAGTGCCTTGGACACGGGAGGGCCTCGCAATGAGCAGTTCTTC.

V and J are TRBV4-1 and TRBJ1-4; TRBD1 matches at 9 bases. The CDR3 is made up of 16 amino acids. The ends lost 1 base at V and 6 bases at J; junction bases unmatched: 6. Germline V gene sequence: CDR1 MGHRA, CDR2 YSYEKL. CDR3 protein: CASSQGIRDRDEKLFF. CDR3 nucleotides: TGCGCCAGCAGCCAAGGGATCCGGGACAGGGATGAAAAACTGTTTTTT.

This rearrangement joins TRBV28 to TRBJ2-5, with no clear D. Trimming pared 2 bases from V and 1 base from J, leaving 5 bases between. The CDR3 spans 13 residues. Germline V CDR1 and CDR2: MDHEN, SYDVKM. The CDR3 loop reads CASSLPLQETQYF. DNA of the CDR3: TGTGCCAGCAGTTTACCCCTCCAAGAGACCCAGTACTTC.

The chain recombines TRBV11-2 with TRBJ1-5, with no clear D. CDR1 SGHAT and CDR2 FQNNGV come from the germline V gene. V was clipped by 1 base and J by 3 bases, with 10 bases between them. The CDR3 loop spans 15 amino acids. The CDR3 loop is CASSLAAGPNQPQHF. The CDR3 coding sequence is TGTGCCAGCAGCTTAGCAGCAGGCCCCAATCAGCCCCAGCATTTT.

This chain joins TRBV20-1 and TRBJ1-2; possible D gene TRBD1, 5 bases. Trimming cost V 6 bases and J 0 bases, with 11 bases left between them. The germline V gene encodes CDR1 DFQATT and CDR2 SNEGSKA (reference sequence). This CDR3 comprises 13 residues. CDR3 nucleotides: TGCAGTGCAAGACAGAGTTCTAACTATGGCTACACCTTC. It yields the protein CSARQSSNYGYTF.

A few counts support this clonotype. The chain couples TRBV10-3 to TRBJ2-1; possible D gene TRBD2, 6 bases. Germline CDR1 ENHRY, CDR2 SYGVKD. The CDR3 has 15 residues. The V end lost 2 bases, the J end lost 1 base, and 9 bases lay between the germline ends. The DNA of the CDR3 is TGTGCCATCAGTGAGGTTGCGGGATCCTACAATGAGCAGTTCTTC. Amino acid sequence: CAISEVAGSYNEQFF.

This clonotype was seen more than once but under ten times. The V and J genes are TRBV10-3 and TRBJ1-1; D is unresolved. The V and J ends lost 10 bases and 2 bases respectively, with 14 bases between them. The CDR3 runs to 13 residues. CDR1 is ENHRY, CDR2 SYGVKD, per germline. This chain's CDR3 is CATTGISNTEAFF. CDR3 nucleotides: TGTGCCACGACCGGAATTTCCAACACTGAAGCTTTCTTT.

This clonotype was found once. A read error may be the cause here, since a much bigger clone is one base away. This chain connects TRBV7-2 to TRBJ2-2; D uncertain. The V gene's germline CDR1 is SGHTA and CDR2 FQGNSA. The CDR3 is made up of 13 amino acids. Trimming removed 1 base at V and 4 bases at J, with 4 bases between. CDR3 DNA: TGTGCCAGCAGCTTAGTTTTCACCGGGGAGCTGTTTTTT. Translating it yields CASSLVFTGELFF. Full variable domain (outside the CDR3, taken from reference TRBV7-2 and TRBJ2-2): GAGVSQSPSNKVTEKGKDVELRCDPISGHTALYWYRQSLGQGLEFLIYFQGNSAPDKSGLPSDRFSAERTGGSVSTLTIQRTQQEDSAVYLCASSLVFTGELFFGEGSRLTVL.

This clonotype was found a few times. The gene calls are TRBV25-1 and TRBJ2-7; 11 nucleotides agree with TRBD1. Germline CDR1 reads MGHDK; CDR2 reads SYGVNS. Trimming at V came to 2 bases and at J to 6 bases, leaving 3 bases not matched to a gene. CDR3 length equals 14 residues. CDR3 sequence: CASSERGTGGEQYV. The DNA for the CDR3 is TGTGCCAGCAGTGAAAGGGGGACAGGGGGCGAGCAGTACGTC.

In DNA, the CDR3 is TGTGCCAGCAGCTTAGTGCAGTTCACCGGGGAGCTGTTTTTT. Protein sequence: CASSLVQFTGELFF. The chain uses TRBV7-2 and TRBJ2-2; D is uncertain. Per the germline V gene, CDR1 is SGHTA and CDR2 is FQGNSA. CDR3 size: 14 residues. V lost 1 base to trimming and J lost 4 bases, with 7 bases between them.

This chain connects TRBV20-1 to TRBJ2-2; 11 nucleotides match TRBD2. Germline V gives CDR1 DFQATT, CDR2 SNEGSKA (reference sequence). The CDR3 totals 15 residues. The V and J ends lost 3 bases and 5 bases, in that order; junction bases with no gene match: 5. The CDR3 DNA reads as TGCAGTGCTAGGGGTGGACTAGCGGGTACCGGGGAGCTGTTTTTT. Amino acids: CSARGGLAGTGELFF.

CDR3 DNA: TGTGCCAGCAGCTTGGGGAAATACAATGAGCAGTTCTTC. This sequence encodes CASSLGKYNEQFF. This sequence joins TRBV11-2 and TRBJ2-1, with D unclear. Looked up from germline, CDR1 is SGHAT and CDR2 is FQNNGV. The CDR3 is made up of 13 amino acids. V lost 3 bases and J lost 4, with 7 bases in between.

This chain joins TRBV5-6 and TRBJ2-7; D remains ambiguous. CDR3 length: 18 amino acids. The V gene lost 0 bases and the J gene lost 2 bases, with 21 bases spanning the gap. Germline loops: CDR1 SGHDT, CDR2 YYEEEE. CDR3 sequence (DNA): TGTGCCAGCAGCTTGGATCAGCTAGAAGAAAGAGGAACCTACGAGCAGTACTTC. It is translated as CASSLDQLEERGTYEQYF.

Notes on this clonotype: The germline gene is not matched at one end of the junction; a read error may be the cause. The V call is TRBV14, the J call TRBJ2-3, with unresolved D. From germline, CDR1 is SGHDN and CDR2 FVKESK. This CDR3 contains 14 residues. The CDR3 bases are TGTGCCAGCATCCAAGATCGGCTGACAAGTAAGCAGTATTTT. This translates into CASIQDRLTSKQYF.

The sample holds a few counts of this clonotype. The chain couples TRBV27 to TRBJ2-7; D is unclear. The CDR3 runs to 13 residues. V was cut by 3 bases and J by 0 bases, with 6 bases left in between. CDR1 MNHEY and CDR2 SMNVEV come from the germline V gene (reference sequence). CDR3 nucleotides: TGTGCCAGCAGTTTTAAGGGCTCCTACGAGCAGTACTTC. Protein product: CASSFKGSYEQYF.

This clonotype came up many times. The rearrangement uses TRBV7-9 and TRBJ1-2; 7 nucleotides align to TRBD1. Per germline, CDR1 SEHNR and CDR2 FQNEAQ (reference sequence). The V gene end was trimmed by 5 bases and the J gene end by 4 bases; junction bases not matched to a gene: 4. CDR3 size: 13 residues. The CDR3 spells CASSTGTAYGYTF. CDR3 bases: TGTGCCAGCAGCACCGGGACAGCCTATGGCTACACCTTC.

The chain uses TRBV5-5 and TRBJ2-7, with D unresolved. Germline V gives CDR1 SGHKS, CDR2 YYEKEE (reference sequence). The CDR3 contains 14 residues. The germline V and J ends were trimmed by 0 bases and 0 bases, with 7 bases remaining between them. CDR3 DNA: TGTGCCAGCAGCTTGGGTCGTAGCTCCTACGAGCAGTACGTC. Its protein product is CASSLGRSSYEQYV.

This clonotype was observed a handful of times. The rearrangement uses TRBV28 and TRBJ2-7, with TRBD2 matching 10 bases. Unmatched junction bases numbered 14, after V lost 10 bases and J lost 5 bases. Looked up from germline, CDR1 is MDHEN and CDR2 is SYDVKM. This CDR3 is built from 15 residues. As DNA, the CDR3 is TGTGCCACCTCCGGCGGCACTAGCGGGATCGACGAGCAGTACTTC. Protein sequence: CATSGGTSGIDEQYF.

This clonotype has just a few counts. V usage is TRBV25-1 and J usage is TRBJ2-2, with D perhaps matching TRBD1 or TRBD2 (5 bases each). Trimming took off 0 bases at V and 5 bases at J, with 10 bases between the two ends. In germline, CDR1 is MGHDK, CDR2 SYGVNS. The CDR3 has 15 amino acids. CDR3 DNA sequence: TGTGCCAGCAGTGAATATCGGGGCGGGACCGGGGAGCTGTTTTTT. Its translation: CASSEYRGGTGELFF.

This clonotype occurred a few times. CDR3 protein: CASSFGLVTDTQYF. The CDR3 bases are TGTGCCAGCAGCTTCGGACTCGTAACAGATACGCAGTATTTT. V gene TRBV7-2 combines with J gene TRBJ2-3; possible D gene TRBD2, 5 bases. Between the trimmed V and J ends, which lost 3 bases and 3 bases, there was a span of 10 bases. The CDR3 is 14 residues long. CDR1 and CDR2 from the germline V gene are SGHTA and FQGNSA. The complete variable domain, with remaining parts taken from reference TRBV7-2 and TRBJ2-3, reads GAGVSQSPSNKVTEKGKDVELRCDPISGHTALYWYRQSLGQGLEFLIYFQGNSAPDKSGLPSDRFSAERTGGSVSTLTIQRTQQEDSAVYLCASSFGLVTDTQYFGPGTRLTVL.